This is a list of T cell receptor beta chains from one sample in a study of blood T cell repertoires in COVID-19. Clones were sequenced by immunoSEQ multiplex PCR, and TCRdb holds only the in-frame ones, with some missing. In the table there are more than 55,000 clones, 70% to 90% of which are singletons. The specimen sequenced was peripheral blood. Receptors originate from a man aged 60 to 75 with active or convalescent COVID-19. CDR3s include the opening cysteine and the closing phenylalanine or tryptophan. A D gene is named only where the DNA matches it firmly. The size field is filled for only some rows; it gives once, few, many or a size class.

J	D	V	size	DNA	CDR3
TRBJ1-5	.	TRBV29-1	.	TGCAGCGTTGCATTTGGACAGACCAATCAGCCCCAGCATTTT	CSVAFGQTNQPQHF
TRBJ2-4	.	TRBV27	.	TGTGCCAGCAGTGAGGACTACCGAAACATTCAGTACTTC	CASSEDYRNIQYF
TRBJ2-3	.	TRBV14	.	TGTGCCAGCAGCCACTTAAAACTGGGCACAGATACGCAGTATTTT	CASSHLKLGTDTQYF
TRBJ1-3	TRBD1	TRBV4-2	.	TGTGCCAGCAGCGCGGGACAGGGAAACACCATATATTTT	CASSAGQGNTIYF
TRBJ2-7	.	TRBV2	.	TGTGCCAGCAGTCTCTCCTACGAGCAGTACTTC	CASSLSYEQYF
TRBJ2-7	TRBD2	TRBV7-2	.	TGTGCCAGCAGACGGACTAGCGGATCCTACGAGCAGTACTTC	CASRRTSGSYEQYF
TRBJ2-6	.	TRBV19	.	TGTGCCAGTACCGATAGGGGGGGCATCCGATCTGGGGCCAACGTCCTGACTTTC	CASTDRGGIRSGANVLTF
TRBJ1-5	.	TRBV15	.	TGTGCCACCAGCAGAGCGCCAGTCATTCAGCCCCAGCATTTT	CATSRAPVIQPQHF
TRBJ1-2	.	TRBV5-6	.	TGTGCCAGCAGCCCATTACAAGAAAACTATGGCTACACCTTC	CASSPLQENYGYTF
TRBJ2-2	.	TRBV19	.	TGTGCCAGTAGTATCCAGGGTTCCGGCGGGGAGCTGTTTTTT	CASSIQGSGGELFF
TRBJ1-2	.	TRBV5-1	.	TGCGCCAGCAGCTTGGACCTCTATAACGGCTACACCTTC	CASSLDLYNGYTF
TRBJ2-1	.	TRBV10-3	.	TGTGCCATCAGTGAAGGCACTAGACCCGATGAGCAGTTCTTC	CAISEGTRPDEQFF
TRBJ1-6	.	TRBV4-2	few	TGTGCCAGCAGCCAAGACCGAAACGGCGGATTGTCCCTCCACTTT	CASSQDRNGGLSLHF
TRBJ1-6	TRBD1	TRBV6-2/TRBV6-3	.	TGTGCCAGCAGTTATGGGACAGGGAGGGTTTCACCCCTCCACTTT	CASSYGTGRVSPLHF
TRBJ1-5	.	TRBV5-1	.	TGCGCCAGCAGCACTAATAGCAATCAGCCCCAGCATTTT	CASSTNSNQPQHF
TRBJ1-1	TRBD1	TRBV19	once	TGTGCCAGTAGTAGGGGACAGGGGCGCATGAACACTGAAGCTTTCTTT	CASSRGQGRMNTEAFF
TRBJ1-2	TRBD1	TRBV7-9	.	TGTGCCAGCAGCCCGTCGGCAATGGTAACAGGGGACTATGGCTACACCTTC	CASSPSAMVTGDYGYTF
TRBJ2-1	TRBD2	TRBV13	.	TGTGCCAGCAGCACCACGGGACTAGCGGGGGCAGGTGAGCAGTTCTTC	CASSTTGLAGAGEQFF
TRBJ2-1	.	TRBV15	.	TGTGCCACCAGGGGCCTCCGGGGGAATGAGCAGTTCTTC	CATRGLRGNEQFF
TRBJ1-2	.	TRBV5-5	.	TGTGCCAGCAGCTTGGATTGGAGAGGTCTGGGTGGCTACACCTTC	CASSLDWRGLGGYTF
TRBJ2-1	.	TRBV20-1	once	TGCAGTGCCAATGAACGGGGTGAGCAGTTCTTC	CSANERGEQFF
TRBJ2-3	TRBD2	TRBV5-1	.	TGCGCCAGCAGCTCTGAGCGGGAATACACAGATACGCAGTATTTT	CASSSEREYTDTQYF
TRBJ1-6	TRBD1	TRBV7-3	few	TGTGCCAGCAACCCCGACAGGGGGCGCAGGATATGGGAATATAATTCACCCCTCCACTTT	CASNPDRGRRIWEYNSPLHF
TRBJ1-1	TRBD1	TRBV15	.	TGTGCCACAAACAGGGGGCGCGGAGGGAACACTGAAGCTTTCTTT	CATNRGRGGNTEAFF
TRBJ2-3	.	TRBV18	.	TGTGCCAGCTCACCACCCTCCCTCGTGGATACGCAGTATTTT	CASSPPSLVDTQYF
TRBJ1-2	TRBD1	TRBV18	.	TGTGCCAGCTCACCACCCGGGGACAGGATTAACTATGGCTACACCTTC	CASSPPGDRINYGYTF
TRBJ2-5	.	TRBV5-4	.	TGTGCCAGCAGCCCCACAGGGAGTGGGCAAGAGACCCAGTACTTC	CASSPTGSGQETQYF
TRBJ2-1	.	TRBV6-2/TRBV6-3	.	TGTGCCAGCACCCCCACCGCCGGGACTTACTTTTTAAATGAGCAGTTCTTC	CASTPTAGTYFLNEQFF